The rows below give T cell receptor beta chains drawn from one sample of a study of shared clonotypes between healthy human individuals. Sequencing was performed with immunoSEQ multiplex PCR; in TCRdb, only in-frame clones are kept and a portion is missing. The table has hundreds of thousands of clones, roughly 98% seen once. Sequenced material: naive CD8+ T cells sorted from blood. These TCRs come from a young man in good health. CDR3s include the opening cysteine and the closing phenylalanine or tryptophan. A D gene is named only where the DNA matches it firmly. Rows give clone size only sometimes, using once, few, many, or a class for an expanded clone.

16 TRBJ1-5 TRBV28 - TRBD1 CASSINTGARHQPQHF TGTGCCAGCAGCATAAATACAGGGGCCCGACATCAGCCCCAGCATTTT
19 TRBJ2-3 TRBV29-1 - TRBD2 CSVEGLASGRAGGLDTQYF TGCAGCGTTGAGGGGTTGGCTAGCGGGAGGGCCGGTGGTTTAGATACGCAGTATTTT
14 TRBJ2-7 TRBV5-6 - - CASSLAGLALEQYF TGTGCCAGCAGCTTGGCGGGTCTGGCTCTCGAGCAGTACTTC
16 TRBJ2-7 TRBV7-9 - TRBD2 CASSSSSGLLNYEQYF TGTGCCAGCAGCTCCTCCTCGGGACTACTAAACTACGAGCAGTACTTC
14 TRBJ2-7 TRBV27 once - CASSLGRSSYEQYF TGTGCCAGCAGTTTAGGTCGGAGCTCCTACGAGCAGTACTTC
14 TRBJ1-4 TRBV28 - - CASSHREGFEKLFF TGTGCCAGCAGTCACAGGGAGGGATTTGAAAAACTGTTTTTT
14 TRBJ2-7 TRBV7-6 - - CASSYGGGSYEQYF TGTGCCAGCAGCTACGGGGGCGGATCCTACGAGCAGTACTTC
15 TRBJ2-7 TRBV7-7 - TRBD2 CASSLMASGLYEQYF TGTGCTAGCAGCTTAATGGCTAGCGGTCTCTACGAGCAGTACTTC
18 TRBJ1-1 TRBV5-1 - TRBD1 CASSSRPGGAVGNTEAFF TGCGCCAGCAGCTCTCGGCCAGGGGGCGCAGTAGGGAACACTGAAGCTTTCTTT
13 TRBJ1-1 TRBV4-1 - - CASSQGHNTEAFF TGCGCCAGCAGCCAGGGACACAACACTGAAGCTTTCTTT
17 TRBJ1-3 TRBV7-3 - TRBD1 CASSQKTGAASGNTIYF TGTGCCAGCAGTCAGAAGACAGGGGCCGCCTCTGGAAACACCATATATTTT
16 TRBJ2-7 TRBV18 - - CASSPDSGQYSYEQYF TGTGCCAGCTCACCTGACAGCGGGCAGTACTCCTACGAGCAGTACTTC
15 TRBJ2-6 TRBV5-1 - - CASSPEVSGANVLTF TGCGCCAGCAGCCCCGAGGTCTCTGGGGCCAACGTCCTGACTTTC
16 TRBJ1-1 TRBV21-1 - - CASRDTGGVGNTEAFF TGTGCCAGCAGGGATACAGGGGGCGTAGGGAACACTGAAGCTTTCTTT
11 TRBJ2-1 TRBV7-6 few - CASSQLREQFF TGTGCCAGCAGCCAACTTCGTGAGCAGTTCTTC
13 TRBJ2-7 TRBV27 - - CASSGTPVAEQYF TGTGCCAGCAGCGGGACGCCGGTCGCCGAGCAGTACTTC
12 TRBJ2-7 TRBV7-2 - - CASSKQGHEQYF TGTGCCAGCAGCAAACAGGGTCACGAGCAGTACTTC
13 TRBJ1-2 TRBV7-9 - - CASSLQADYGYTF TGTGCCAGCAGCTTACAGGCCGACTATGGCTACACCTTC
14 TRBJ2-7 TRBV29-1 - TRBD1 CSVLSPDRNYEQYF TGCAGCGTTCTCTCACCGGACAGGAACTACGAGCAGTACTTC
14 TRBJ2-1 TRBV9 - - CASSSSRPYNEQFF TGTGCCAGCAGCTCAAGCCGGCCTTATAATGAGCAGTTCTTC
13 TRBJ2-5 TRBV5-1 - - CASSSLLEETQYF TGCGCCAGCAGCTCGTTACTGGAAGAGACCCAGTACTTC
15 TRBJ2-5 TRBV9 - TRBD1 CASSVAQGAGETQYF TGTGCCAGCAGCGTAGCACAGGGGGCAGGAGAGACCCAGTACTTC
15 TRBJ2-7 TRBV7-9 - - CASSGLGESSYEQYF TGTGCCAGCAGCGGCCTCGGGGAGAGCTCCTACGAGCAGTACTTC
15 TRBJ1-2 TRBV27 - - CASSFVSGLNYGYTF TGTGCCAGCAGTTTTGTCAGTGGGCTAAACTATGGCTACACCTTC
17 TRBJ2-1 TRBV5-1 - - CASSLAGGGTSHNEQFF TGCGCCAGCAGCTTGGCCGGCGGCGGGACGTCTCACAATGAGCAGTTCTTC
14 TRBJ1-2 TRBV27 - - CASSNSKSYYGYTF TGTGCCAGCAGTAACTCCAAGTCTTACTATGGCTACACCTTC
12 TRBJ2-1 TRBV7-9 - - CASSLGHNEQFF TGTGCCAGCAGCTTAGGTCACAATGAGCAGTTCTTC